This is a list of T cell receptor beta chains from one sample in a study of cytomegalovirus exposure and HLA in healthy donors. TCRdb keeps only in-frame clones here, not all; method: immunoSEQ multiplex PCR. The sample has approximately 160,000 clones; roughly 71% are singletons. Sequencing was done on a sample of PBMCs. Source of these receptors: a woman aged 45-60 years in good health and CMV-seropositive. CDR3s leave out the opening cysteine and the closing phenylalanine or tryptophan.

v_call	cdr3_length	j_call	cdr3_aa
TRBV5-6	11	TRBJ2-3	ASLEGGRDTQY
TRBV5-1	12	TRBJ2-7	ASRPTGVTYEQY
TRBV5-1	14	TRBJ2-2	ASSLDPSGLTGELF
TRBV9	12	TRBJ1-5	ASSVDGGHQPQH
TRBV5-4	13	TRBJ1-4	ASSFDSSTNEKLF
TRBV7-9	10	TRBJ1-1	SSSLGAREAF
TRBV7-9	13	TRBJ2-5	ASSSSTGAGETQY
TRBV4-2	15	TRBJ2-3	ASSQELGGTWTDTQY
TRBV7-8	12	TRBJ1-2	ASSLEGQKYGYT
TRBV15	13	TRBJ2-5	ATSREGQSQETQY
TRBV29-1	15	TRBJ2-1	SARGRKGRVIGNEQF
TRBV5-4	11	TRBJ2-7	ASSQDWSGEQY
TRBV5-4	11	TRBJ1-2	ASSAAYFYGYT
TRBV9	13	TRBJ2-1	ASSVVGGTYNEQF
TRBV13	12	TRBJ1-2	ASSLGGQGDGYT
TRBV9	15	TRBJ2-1	ASSGRTSGGAVYEQF
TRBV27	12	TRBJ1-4	ASSTGTGYEKLF
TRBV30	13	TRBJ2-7	ACSSRDRVLTEQY
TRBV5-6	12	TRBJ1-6	ASSSGQGHSPLH
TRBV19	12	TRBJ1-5	ATKPTGANQPQH
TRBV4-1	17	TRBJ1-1	ASSQGSWGGRLGNTEAF
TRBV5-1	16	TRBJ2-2	ASSEQIVGASNTGELF
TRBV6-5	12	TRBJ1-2	ASSYSYRNYGYT
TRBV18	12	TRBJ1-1	ASYSGTTFTEAF
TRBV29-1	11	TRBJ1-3	SAGLGTRNTIY
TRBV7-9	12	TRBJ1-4	ASSPQGLNEKLF
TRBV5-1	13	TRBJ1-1	ASSLPQGAGTEAF
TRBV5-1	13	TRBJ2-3	ASSPGTSGGDSQY
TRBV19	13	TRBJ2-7	ASSWTSGASYEQY
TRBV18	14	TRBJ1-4	ASSPQVGAINEKLF
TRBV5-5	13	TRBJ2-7	ASSLVGTGFYEQY
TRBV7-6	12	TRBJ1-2	ASSSSPSSGGYT
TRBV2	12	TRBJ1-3	ASRGTGSGNTIY
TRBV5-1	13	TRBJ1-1	ASSLVSGADTEAF
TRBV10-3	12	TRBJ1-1	AISPDSRYTEAF
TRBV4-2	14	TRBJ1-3	ASSTQQAISGNTIY
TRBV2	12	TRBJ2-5	ASSVNRDTETQY
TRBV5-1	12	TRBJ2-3	ASSRGQVSDTQY
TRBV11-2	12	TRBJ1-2	ASSLSLGAYGYT
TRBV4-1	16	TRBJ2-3	ASSQEPSGGGYTDTQY
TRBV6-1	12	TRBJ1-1	ASSGNRGLTEAF
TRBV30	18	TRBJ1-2	AWSQVRGLGYWRHDYGYT
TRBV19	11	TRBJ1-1	ASSTSKNTEAF
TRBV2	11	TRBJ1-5	ASNGQVNQPQH
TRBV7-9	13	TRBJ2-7	ASSPGPGAYYEQY
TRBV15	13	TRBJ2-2	ATSRGGTGAGELF
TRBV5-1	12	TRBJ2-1	ASSAGLGGNEQF
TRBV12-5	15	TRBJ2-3	ASGLGGGIDGTDTQY
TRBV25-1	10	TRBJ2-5	ASSGHLETQY
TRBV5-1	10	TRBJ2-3	ASSLNTDTQY
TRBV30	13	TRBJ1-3	AWRNKGPSGNTIY
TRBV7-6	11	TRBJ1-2	ASSPSPGSGYT
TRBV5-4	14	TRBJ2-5	ASSPKRGGGGETQY
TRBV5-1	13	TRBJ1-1	ASSSDLGGDTEAF
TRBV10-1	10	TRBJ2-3	ASSDEGDTQY
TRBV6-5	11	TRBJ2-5	ASSYFVGGEQY
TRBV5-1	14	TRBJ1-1	ASSPRDWGGSREAF
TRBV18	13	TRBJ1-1	ASSPWSGMRTEAF
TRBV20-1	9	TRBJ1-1	SARGGSEAF